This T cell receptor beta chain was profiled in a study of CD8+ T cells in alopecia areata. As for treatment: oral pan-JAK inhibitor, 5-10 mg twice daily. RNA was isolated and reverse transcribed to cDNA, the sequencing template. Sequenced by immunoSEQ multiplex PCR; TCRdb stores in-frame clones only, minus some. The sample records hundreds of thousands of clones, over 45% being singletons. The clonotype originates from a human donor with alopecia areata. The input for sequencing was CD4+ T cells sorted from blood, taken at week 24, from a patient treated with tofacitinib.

CDR3 sequence reads: CACLGRGRNEQFF. Here the CDR3 DNA reads TGTGCCTGTCTAGGCAGGGGTAGGAATGAGCAGTTCTTC. The chain combines TRBV30 with TRBJ2-1; the D gene is possibly TRBD1 (6 bases). CDR1 and CDR2 (germline): GTSNPN, SVGIG (reference sequence). CDR3 length: 13 amino acids. The V gene lost 6 bases and the J gene lost 7 bases, with 16 bases spanning the gap.